The clone carrying this T cell receptor beta chain has at least ten counts. This library used around 0.4 ug RNA and molecular barcoded adaptors spanning alpha/delta and beta/gamma chains. Using its own MiXCR run on the reads, TCRdb lists one record per CDR3 protein. The table includes 57,000 or so distinct CDR3 sequences, 15% to 25% detected once. The data stem from a study of read filtering for tumor transcriptome and immune sequencing. From germline, CDR1 is ENHRY and CDR2 SYGVKD. Between the trimmed V and J ends, which lost 4 bases and 9 bases, there was a span of 19 bases. This CDR3 comprises 15 residues.

The clonotype was recovered from a donor aged 40 or older with multiple myeloma. The J gene is TRBJ2-1, the V gene TRBV10-3; weak D call: TRBD2 (7 bases). Sequenced material: a population of CD138-negative cells sorted from bone marrow. The CDR3 sequence: CAISASGRGGGEQFF. CDR3 coding DNA: TGTGCCATCAGTGCTTCTGGGCGGGGAGGGGGTGAGCAGTTCTTC.